A single sample is the source of the 28 T cell receptor beta chains below, sequenced in a study of tumor and adjacent non-tumor tissue in lung cancer. RNA was extracted from bulk tissue without any cell sorting. Distant lung tissue was collected more than 3 cm away from the tumor edge. A modified ARM-PCR protocol with three rounds of nested PCR amplified TCRbeta. Via MiXCR, TCRdb re-called the multiplex PCR reads, giving one row per CDR3 protein. This table has approximately 53,000 distinct CDR3 sequences, 74% appearing once. Sequencing used distant non-tumor lung tissue. These receptor sequences come from a woman aged 55-70 years with non-small cell lung cancer.

A remark on this clonotype: Because it lacks the conserved phenylalanine or tryptophan at the end, this CDR3 is likely a read error. The genes are TRBV10-3 and TRBJ1-1; 9 positions agree with TRBD1. Germline V gene lookup returns CDR1 ENHRY and CDR2 SYGVKD. This CDR3 is built from 15 residues. The CDR3 bases are TGTGTCATCAGTGCCGAGGACAGGGGGAACACTGAAGCTTTCCTT. Protein sequence: CVISAEDRGNTEAFL.

A word on this clonotype: One end of the junction is discordant with germline, which a read error may explain. The genes are TRBV20-1 and TRBJ2-5; 8 nucleotides line up with TRBD1. The CDR3 sequence is 13 residues long. In germline, CDR1 is DFQATT, CDR2 SNEGSKA (reference sequence). The CDR3 is CTLTQGVVETQYF. The CDR3 DNA is TGCACACTCACACAGGGGGTGGTGGAGACACAGTACTTC.

In the case of this clonotype: Germline and junction disagree at one end, which may indicate a read error. This chain connects TRBV12-3 or TRBV12-4 to TRBJ1-4; 9 nucleotides align to TRBD1. This CDR3 has 15 amino acids. The chain's CDR3 is CARSLRTGGYEKLFF. CDR3 coding DNA: TGTGCCAGGAGTTTACGTACAGGGGGCTATGAAAAGCTGTTTTTT.

In its sample, this clonotype was seen a few times. This is likely a read error, given that the CDR3 carries no conserved phenylalanine or tryptophan at its end. No DNA is shown, since the ends of the CDR3 on it are uncertain; the CDR3 is the one TCRdb lists. The chain is built from TRBV29-1 and TRBJ2-7; TRBD1, as called in the table, went unchecked against the DNA. Germline V gene lookup returns CDR1 SQVTM and CDR2 ANQGSEA. The CDR3 is 12 residues long, counting both termini. The CDR3 sequence is CSVVGGHYKHYI.

This clonotype was detected only once. Germline and junction disagree at one end, which may indicate a read error. The gene calls are TRBV4-2 and TRBJ1-4, with TRBD1 matching 9 bases. The CDR3 sequence is 15 residues long. From germline, CDR1 is LGHNA and CDR2 YNFKEQ. The CDR3 nucleotides read TGTGCCAGCAGTCAAGGGACAGGGTGCATGGAAAAACTGTTTTTT. Translating it yields CASSQGTGCMEKLFF.

V is TRBV12-3 or TRBV12-4 and J is TRBJ2-3, with 12 bases lining up with TRBD2. The CDR3 extends over 16 amino acids. Trimming at V came to 5 bases and at J to 6 bases, leaving 9 bases not matched to a gene. CDR3 loop: CASSRTSGEPMDTQYF. As DNA, the CDR3 is TGTGCCAGCAGTAGGACTAGCGGGGAGCCTATGGATACGCAGTATTTT.

This clonotype has a handful of counts. One junction end does not reproduce the germline sequence, and a read error may be involved. The J gene is TRBJ2-2, the V gene TRBV20-1; tentative D call: TRBD2 (5 bases). The germline V gene has CDR1 DFQATT and CDR2 SNEGSKA (reference sequence). The length of the CDR3 is 12 residues. CDR3 nucleotides: TGCGGTGCTAGATCGAATACCGGGGAACTGTTTTTT. Amino acids: CGARSNTGELFF.

A remark on this clonotype: An end of the junction differs from the germline gene, which may be a read error. The chain combines TRBV5-8 with TRBJ2-1; D not certain. CDR1 SGHTS and CDR2 YDEGEE come from the germline V gene. The CDR3 loop spans 18 amino acids. CDR3 in amino acids: CASSLEVLVLSSYNEQFF. For the CDR3, the DNA is TGTGCCAGCAGCTTGGAGGTATTAGTCCTGAGCTCCTACAATGAACAGTTCTTC.

With respect to this clonotype: At one of its ends the junction is not consistent with the germline gene, which may arise from a read error. DNA of the CDR3: TGTGCAAGCACTTTATTGGCTCCTACCTACACTGAAGCTTTCTTT. This codes for CASTLLAPTYTEAFF. J is TRBJ1-1 and V is TRBV28; D remains ambiguous. The CDR3 has 15 amino acids. Germline V CDR1 and CDR2: MDHEN, SYDVKM.

Ten or more counts support this clonotype. The chain recombines TRBV14 with TRBJ2-1; TRBD2 is a possible D gene (5 bases). The CDR3 has 13 residues. V was pared by 1 base and J by 9 bases, with 10 bases between. Germline V gives CDR1 SGHDN, CDR2 FVKESK. For the CDR3, the DNA is TGTGCCAGCAGCCAAGGACTACTTGGTGAGCAGTTCTTC. Translated: CASSQGLLGEQFF.

Comment on this clonotype: A single base separates this from a much larger clone, so it may be a read error. The chain joins TRBV29-1 to TRBJ1-2, with D hard to call. The CDR3 runs to 12 residues. Germline V gene data show CDR1 as SQVTM and CDR2 as ANQGSEA. The CDR3 DNA sequence: TGCGGCTTTGGGAACAGATACTATGGCTACACCTTC. Its translation: CGFGNRYYGYTF. Looking up the rest from reference TRBV29-1 and TRBJ1-2 gives the full variable domain: SAVISQKPSRDICQRGTSLTIQCQVDSQVTMMFWYRQQPGQSLTLIATANQGSEATYESGFVIDKFPISRPNLTFSTLTVSNMSPEDSSIYLCGFGNRYYGYTFGSGTRLTVV.

As regards this clonotype: This sequence may be a read error, since a much larger clone differs from it by one base. The rearrangement joins TRBV5-1 to TRBJ2-5, with TRBD1 identical over 7 bases. Germline V gene lookup returns CDR1 SGHRS and CDR2 YFSETQ. CDR3 length equals 15 residues. The CDR3 nucleotides are TGCGCCAGCAGCCTTTACCCGGGACAGCAAGAGAACCAGTACTTC. It is translated as CASSLYPGQQENQYF. Together with reference TRBV5-1 and TRBJ2-5, the CDR3 gives the full variable domain: KAGVTQTPRYLIKTRGQQVTLSCSPISGHRSVSWYQQTPGQGLQFLFEYFSETQRNKGNFPGRFSGRQFSNSRSEMNVSTLELGDSALYLCASSLYPGQQENQYFGPGTRLLVL.

Details on this clonotype: One end of the junction is discordant with germline, which a read error may explain. V usage is TRBV6-6 and J usage is TRBJ2-4, with D perhaps matching TRBD2 (6 bases). Germline loops: CDR1 MNHNY, CDR2 SVGAGI (reference sequence). The CDR3 extends over 14 amino acids. The CDR3 loop is CASRERTNKNVQYF. DNA for the CDR3: TGTGCCAGCAGAGAGAGGACTAACAAAAACGTTCAGTACTTC.

Concerning this clonotype: Sequence at one end of the junction differs from germline and may be a read error. The CDR3, as DNA: TGCGCCAGCAGCCAAGGTGGGACAGGGAGTGGCTACAGCTTC. It codes for CASSQGGTGSGYSF. The chain is built from TRBV4-3 and TRBJ1-2, with 9 bases lining up with TRBD1. Germline assignment: CDR1 LGHNA and CDR2 YSLEER. The CDR3 has 14 residues.

In its sample, this clonotype is medium-sized. The chain is built from TRBV11-3 and TRBJ1-1; the D gene is possibly TRBD1 (5 bases). The CDR3 is 12 amino acids. V shed 3 bases and J shed 8 bases, with 10 bases lying between them. Germline V gene data show CDR1 as SGHNT and CDR2 as YENEEA. The CDR3 sequence is CASSLGQIEAFF. The CDR3 DNA follows: TGTGCCAGCAGCTTGGGGCAGATCGAAGCTTTCTTT.

Turning to this clonotype: Since the CDR3 does not end with the conserved phenylalanine or tryptophan, this likely comes from a read error. CDR3 region: CDSSTNTGELFY. The CDR3 bases are TGTGACAGCAGCACGAACACCGGGGAGCTGTTTTAT. This chain joins TRBV11-3 and TRBJ2-2; no clear D gene. The CDR3 length is 12 residues. The germline CDR1 and CDR2 sequences are SGHNT and YENEEA.

Of note for this clonotype: Sequence at one end of the junction differs from germline and may be a read error. This chain connects TRBV6-5 to TRBJ2-6, with D unresolved. This CDR3 region has 14 residues. In germline, CDR1 is MNHEY, CDR2 SVGAGI. The CDR3, as DNA: TGTGCCAGCAGTTACGCCTCTGGTGCCAACCTCCTGACTTTC. Protein product: CASSYASGANLLTF.

This clonotype appeared a single time. The rearrangement uses TRBV4-1 and TRBJ1-6, with D uncertain. V was clipped by 2 bases and J by 15 bases, with 11 bases between them. This CDR3 has 12 amino acids. CDR1 and CDR2 (germline): MGHRA, YSYEKL. The CDR3 sequence: CASSQPGRLLHF. CDR3 bases: TGCGCCAGCAGCCAACCCGGCCGGCTCCTCCACTTT.

This clonotype was observed once. Sequence at one end of the junction differs from germline and may be a read error. This chain connects TRBV6-2 or TRBV6-3 to TRBJ2-1; 10 nucleotides line up with TRBD2. In germline, CDR1 is MNHEY, CDR2 SVGEGT. This CDR3 comprises 16 residues. The CDR3 region has the DNA TGTGCCAGCAGACCCCTGACTAGCGGGTTCAACAATGAGCGGTTCTTC. This translates into CASRPLTSGFNNERFF.

Regarding this clonotype: The junction departs from the called germline gene at one end, perhaps through a read error. V is TRBV12-3 or TRBV12-4 and J is TRBJ2-1; perhaps TRBD2 as D (6 bases). This CDR3 is built from 16 residues. This CDR3 reads CASSPRLVQREDEHFF. The CDR3 DNA reads TGTGCCAGCAGTCCACGACTAGTCCAACGTGAGGATGAGCACTTCTTC.

The chain links TRBV11-2 to TRBJ2-7; either TRBD1 or TRBD2 may fit D (5 bases each). Trimming removed 4 bases from V and 8 bases from J, with 21 bases in between. Germline assignment: CDR1 SGHAT and CDR2 FQNNGV. The CDR3 consists of 15 residues. CDR3 amino acids: CASSSGTRAFHKQYF. In nucleotides, the CDR3 is TGTGCCAGCAGCTCGGGGACGAGGGCCTTTCACAAGCAGTACTTC.

As regards this clonotype: A much larger clone lies a single base off, so this may be a read error. V gene TRBV20-1 combines with J gene TRBJ2-3; the match to TRBD1 covers 8 bases. Germline values: CDR1 DFQATT, CDR2 SNEGSKA (reference sequence). CDR3 length: 16 amino acids. CDR3 DNA: TGCAGTGCTAGAGATGCGGCAGGGGGCCGGACAGATAGGCAGTATTTT. This encodes CSARDAAGGRTDRQYF.

The chain employs TRBV7-9 and TRBJ1-1; 8 bases are shared with TRBD1. Trimming removed 10 bases from V and 2 bases from J; junction bases left unmatched: 9. The CDR3 has 14 residues. Germline values: CDR1 SEHNR, CDR2 FQNEAQ (reference sequence). The chain's CDR3 is CAISLGQVNTEAFF. The CDR3 coding sequence is TGTGCCATTAGCTTGGGACAGGTCAACACTGAAGCTTTCTTT.

With regard to this clonotype: At one of its ends the junction is not consistent with the germline gene, which may arise from a read error. J is TRBJ2-7 and V is TRBV29-1; tentatively, D is TRBD2 (5 bases). Germline loops: CDR1 SQVTM, CDR2 ANQGSEA. The CDR3 covers 12 residues. In DNA form, the CDR3 reads TGCAGCCTTGAGGGAGAGACCTACGAGCAGTACTTT. This translates into CSLEGETYEQYF.

V and J are TRBV4-3 and TRBJ2-7, with TRBD2 identical over 14 bases. V gave up 4 bases and J gave up 3 bases; unmatched junction bases: 8. CDR3 length: 17 residues. Germline values: CDR1 LGHNA, CDR2 YSLEER. CDR3 bases: TGCGCCAGCAGCCCGTGGACTAGCGGGAGGTCCTACTACGAGCAGTACTTC. Its protein product is CASSPWTSGRSYYEQYF.

A remark on this clonotype: A junction end diverges from the germline sequence, so it may reflect a read error. The chain couples TRBV12-3 or TRBV12-4 to TRBJ2-7, with 8 bases identical to TRBD2. CDR3 size: 15 residues. As DNA, the CDR3 is TGTACCAGCAGCTCTATTGAGGGACTAGCCTACGAGCAGTACTTC. Translated: CTSSSIEGLAYEQYF.

In its sample, this clonotype was seen a few times. V gene TRBV20-1 combines with J gene TRBJ2-3, with a possible D match to TRBD1 (5 bases). Germline assignment: CDR1 DFQATT and CDR2 SNEGSKA (reference sequence). V lost 3 bases and J 3 bases, leaving 19 bases between the germline ends. CDR3 length: 16 residues. The CDR3 DNA reads TGCAGTGCTAGCTATGGTGGGGCCGAAATAACAGATACGCAGTATTTT. Amino acids: CSASYGGAEITDTQYF.

Concerning this clonotype itself: The junction does not match germline at one end; this may be a read error. The rearrangement links TRBV11-1 to TRBJ1-2, with no clear D. Germline assignment: CDR1 SGHAT and CDR2 FQDESV (reference sequence). The CDR3 contains 13 residues. CDR3: CAGSESGSMADTF. The CDR3 nucleotides are TGTGCCGGCAGCGAAAGTGGGTCTATGGCTGACACCTTC.